This paragraph reports one T cell receptor (beta chain). Germline CDR1 SEHNR, CDR2 FQNEAQ (reference sequence). The CDR3 is 15 residues long. Trimming took 3 bases from V and 8 from J; bases not matched to a gene: 7. This record belongs to a study of patients and donors after allogeneic stem cell transplantation. TCRdb analysed the RT-PCR reads with MiXCR anew, one entry per CDR3 protein. The repertoire holds 85,000 to 90,000 distinct CDR3 sequences, with around 46% as singletons. The rearrangement uses TRBV7-9 and TRBJ1-6, with 7 bases matching TRBD1. Sequenced input: blood, either unsorted or a sorted T cell fraction (not recorded which). This TCR was sampled from a human donor who was either an allogeneic HSCT recipient or a stem cell or donor lymphocyte infusion donor (not recorded which). It is not recorded whose cells these are; they may come from a transplant donor. For the CDR3, the DNA is TGTGCCAGCAGCTTCACTGGACAGGCGGATTCACCCCTCCACTTT. Translated: CASSFTGQADSPLHF.